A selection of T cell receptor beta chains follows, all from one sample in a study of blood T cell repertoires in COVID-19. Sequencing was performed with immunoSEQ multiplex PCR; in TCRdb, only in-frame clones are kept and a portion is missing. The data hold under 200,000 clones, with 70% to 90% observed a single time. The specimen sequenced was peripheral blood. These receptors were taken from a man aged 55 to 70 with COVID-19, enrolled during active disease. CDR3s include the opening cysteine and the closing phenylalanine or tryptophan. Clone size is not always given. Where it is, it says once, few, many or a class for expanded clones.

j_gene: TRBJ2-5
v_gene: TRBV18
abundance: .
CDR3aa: CASSSPSGWETQYF

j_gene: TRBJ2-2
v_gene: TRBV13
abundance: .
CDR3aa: CASSSSVGELFF

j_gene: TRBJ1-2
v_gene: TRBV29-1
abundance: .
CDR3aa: CSALSGTGGYGYTF

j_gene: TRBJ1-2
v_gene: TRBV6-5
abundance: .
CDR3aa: CASSYSTRLKGYTF

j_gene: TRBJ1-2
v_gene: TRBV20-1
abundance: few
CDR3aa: CSARRDRLYTF

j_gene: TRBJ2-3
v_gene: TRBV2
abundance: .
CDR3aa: CASIRAGGTDTQYF

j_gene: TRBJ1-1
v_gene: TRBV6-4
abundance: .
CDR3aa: CASREGVNTEAFF

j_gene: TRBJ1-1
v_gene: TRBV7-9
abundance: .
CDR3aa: CASSLHTGGSGTEAFF

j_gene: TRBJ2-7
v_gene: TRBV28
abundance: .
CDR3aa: CASSRSSGIEQYF

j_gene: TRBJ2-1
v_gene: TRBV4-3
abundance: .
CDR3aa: CASSQDPAGTEDNEQFF

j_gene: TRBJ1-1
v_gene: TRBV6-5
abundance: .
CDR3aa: CASRNKRNTEAFF

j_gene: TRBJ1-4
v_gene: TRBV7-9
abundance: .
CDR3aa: CASSPRQGIMANEKLFF

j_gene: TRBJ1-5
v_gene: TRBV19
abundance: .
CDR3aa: CASSATRDGNQPQHF

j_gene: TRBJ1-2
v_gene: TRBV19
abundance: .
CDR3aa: CATIGQGWNGYTF

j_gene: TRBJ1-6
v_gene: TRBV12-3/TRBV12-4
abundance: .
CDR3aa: CASSFRTVSPLHF

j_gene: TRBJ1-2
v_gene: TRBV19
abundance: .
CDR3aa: CASSTNRGLYGYTF

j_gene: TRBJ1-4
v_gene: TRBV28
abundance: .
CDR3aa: CASIGQGGNINEKLFF

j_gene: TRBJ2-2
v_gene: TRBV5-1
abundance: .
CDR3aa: CASLYDRGHTGELFF

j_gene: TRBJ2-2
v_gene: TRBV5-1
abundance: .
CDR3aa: CASSFSGTGGTGELFF

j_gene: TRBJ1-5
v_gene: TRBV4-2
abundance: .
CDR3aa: CASSQDIRGNQPQHF

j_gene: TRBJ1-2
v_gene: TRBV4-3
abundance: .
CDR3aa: CASSQDAASNYGYTF

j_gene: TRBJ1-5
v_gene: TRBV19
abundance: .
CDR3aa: CASSLRTLDQPQHF

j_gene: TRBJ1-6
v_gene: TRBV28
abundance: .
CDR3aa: CATPPDRLNSPLHF

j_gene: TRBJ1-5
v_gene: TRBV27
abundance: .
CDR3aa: CASSDPGQHQPQHF

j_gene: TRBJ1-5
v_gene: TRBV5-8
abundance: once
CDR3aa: CASSLRKWTGKGVDNQPQHF

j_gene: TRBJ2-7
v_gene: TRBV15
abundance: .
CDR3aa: CATSRGGTGGDEQYF

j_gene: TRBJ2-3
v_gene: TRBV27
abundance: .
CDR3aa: CASSKTGTSGGTDTQYF

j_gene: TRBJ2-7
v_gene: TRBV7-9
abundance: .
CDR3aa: CASSLGLRRDFYF

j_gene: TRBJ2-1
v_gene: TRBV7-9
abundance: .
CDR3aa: CASSSPRFSSYNEQFF

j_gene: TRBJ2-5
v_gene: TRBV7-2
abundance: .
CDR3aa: CASSLAGSGETQYF

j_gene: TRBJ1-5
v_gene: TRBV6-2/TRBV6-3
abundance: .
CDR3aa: CASSRGGQPQHF

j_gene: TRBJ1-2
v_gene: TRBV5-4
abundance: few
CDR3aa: CASSLGRGRNYGYTF

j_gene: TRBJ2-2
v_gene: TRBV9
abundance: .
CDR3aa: CASSKGGRVDTGELFF

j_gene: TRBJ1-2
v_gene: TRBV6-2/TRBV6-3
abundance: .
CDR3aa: CASSGPFIYGYTF

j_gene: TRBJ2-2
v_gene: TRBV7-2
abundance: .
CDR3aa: CASSPRGGWPNTGELFF

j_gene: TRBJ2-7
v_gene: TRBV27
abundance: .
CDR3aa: CASSFYRGPPYEQYF

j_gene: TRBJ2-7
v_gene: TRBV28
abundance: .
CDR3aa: CASSSGTGIYEQYF

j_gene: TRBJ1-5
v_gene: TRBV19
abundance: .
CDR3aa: CASSIGGSPYSNQPQHF

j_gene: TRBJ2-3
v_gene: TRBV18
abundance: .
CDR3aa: CASSPPGGAAADTQYF

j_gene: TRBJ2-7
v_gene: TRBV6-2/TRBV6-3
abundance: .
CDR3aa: CASSPSRGAGNYEQYF